The sequence of this T cell receptor beta chain was determined in a study of early T cells in non-severe SARS-CoV-2 infection. The table lists this clonotype with many counts. Germline-derived CDR1 and CDR2 are MNHEY and SMNVEV (reference sequence). The CDR3 totals 13 residues. Trimming cost V 5 bases and J 4 bases; bases outside gene matches: 4. TCRdb re-called the 5' RACE reads with MiXCR, one entry per CDR3 protein. The sample lists about 87,000 distinct CDR3 sequences; approximately 14% were seen once. This TCR derives from an adult who was a healthcare worker with PCR-confirmed SARS-CoV-2 infection or an uninfected control (not recorded which). This chain uses TRBV27 with TRBJ1-1; 7 bases match TRBD1. Sequencing used whole blood. For the CDR3, the DNA is TGTGCCAGCAGTATAGGGGGCGGCACTGAAGCTTTCTTT. Residues: CASSIGGGTEAFF.